This T cell receptor (beta chain) was recovered during a study of shared clonotypes between healthy human individuals. CD4+ cells underwent separation, giving CD45RA+ naive and CD45RA-negative memory subsets. Study conclusions and caveats: Larger estimated richness was generally recorded for naive subsets relative to memory subsets.

CDR3 size: 16 residues. V lost 2 bases and J lost 7, with 20 bases in between. In germline, CDR1 is SEHNR, CDR2 FQNEAQ (reference sequence). Clones were sequenced by immunoSEQ multiplex PCR, and TCRdb holds only the in-frame ones, with some missing. The data show about 2 million clones, 90% to 95% seen once. This clone has just one count. Its target is unknown. Sequencing was carried out using naive CD4+ T cells sorted from blood. Regarding subset: CD45RA+ positively selected. The chain carries TRBV7-9 and TRBJ1-1; a weak D match, TRBD1 (5 bases). The TCR comes from a young man in good health. CDR3 amino acids: CASSLFRTTTVGEAFF. The CDR3 DNA sequence: TGTGCCAGCAGCTTATTCCGGACAACAACTGTCGGTGAAGCTTTCTTT.